This entry lists 5 T cell receptor beta chains sequenced from one sample in a study of sequential checkpoint blockade in melanoma. Indicated treatment: randomized to nivolumab then ipilimumab (arm A) or the reverse (arm B). The protocol was immunoSEQ multiplex PCR, while the TCRdb copy is restricted to in-frame clones and leaves out a portion. The table records about 30,000 clones, approximately 80% of them present only once. The specimen comprised CD8+ T cells sorted from blood (inferred from file names), sampled from a patient given nivolumab and ipilimumab in sequence. These receptors were obtained from a human donor with melanoma.

The table lists this clone with a few counts. The chain links TRBV7-9 to TRBJ2-2; 10 bases are shared with TRBD2. J was trimmed by 2 bases and V by 6 bases; bases with no gene match: 6. The germline gives CDR1 SEHNR, CDR2 FQNEAQ (reference sequence). The CDR3 contains 16 residues. CDR3 DNA: TGTGCCAGCAGTCGTAGCGGGGGGTTAAACACCGGGGAGCTGTTTTTT. It encodes CASSRSGGLNTGELFF.

The rearrangement links TRBV7-8 to TRBJ1-1; TRBD1 matches 11 bases. The trim removed 1 base at V and 0 bases at J, leaving 10 bases unmatched. CDR3 length: 19 residues. Germline V gene sequence: CDR1 SGHVS, CDR2 FQNEAQ. CDR3 coding DNA: TGTGCCAGCAGCTTAGTCTGGACAGGGGGCTTTCAGATGAACACTGAAGCTTTCTTT. This codes for CASSLVWTGGFQMNTEAFF.

The genes are TRBV6-5 and TRBJ1-1; D perhaps matches TRBD1 (6 bases). Germline V gene data show CDR1 as MNHEY and CDR2 as SVGAGI. V was pared by 9 bases and J by 3 bases, with 14 bases between. This CDR3 is 13 amino acids long. CDR3 loop: CARESRQDTEAFF. CDR3 bases: TGTGCCAGGGAAAGCCGACAGGACACTGAAGCTTTCTTT.

The V call is TRBV28, the J call TRBJ2-1; 14 bases align to TRBD2. CDR3 length: 17 amino acids. CDR1 MDHEN and CDR2 SYDVKM come from the germline V gene. V gave up 5 bases and J gave up 4 bases; unmatched junction bases: 7. CDR3 sequence reads: CASSGLAGGPTYNEQFF. The CDR3 DNA reads TGTGCCAGCAGTGGACTAGCGGGGGGCCCAACATACAATGAGCAGTTCTTC.

This clone was recorded only once. The chain combines TRBV28 with TRBJ1-2; no clear D. CDR1 and CDR2 from the germline V gene are MDHEN and SYDVKM. The CDR3 is 14 residues long. Trimming took 1 base from V and 0 from J, leaving 6 bases between them. In DNA, the CDR3 is TGTGCCAGCAGTTTATTAGCGGCTAACTATGGCTACACCTTC. Translating it yields CASSLLAANYGYTF.